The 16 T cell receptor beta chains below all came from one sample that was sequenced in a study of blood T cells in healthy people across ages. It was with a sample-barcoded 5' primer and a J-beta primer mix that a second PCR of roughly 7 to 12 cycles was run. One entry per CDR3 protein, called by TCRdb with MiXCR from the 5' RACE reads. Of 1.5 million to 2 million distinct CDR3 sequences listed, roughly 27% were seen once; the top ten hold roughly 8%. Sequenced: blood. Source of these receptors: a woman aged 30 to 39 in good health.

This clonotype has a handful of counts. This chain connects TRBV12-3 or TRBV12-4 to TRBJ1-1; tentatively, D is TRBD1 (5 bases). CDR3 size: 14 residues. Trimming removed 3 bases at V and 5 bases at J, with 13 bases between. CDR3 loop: CASSLEAGWTEAFF. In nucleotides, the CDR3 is TGTGCCAGCAGTTTGGAAGCAGGGTGGACTGAAGCTTTCTTT.

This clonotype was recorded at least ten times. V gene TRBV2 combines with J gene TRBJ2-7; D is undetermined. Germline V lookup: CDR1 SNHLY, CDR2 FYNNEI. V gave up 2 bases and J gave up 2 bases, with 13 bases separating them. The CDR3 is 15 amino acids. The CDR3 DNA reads TGTGCCAGCAGTGAACTGGCGGCGCCCCCCTACGAGCAGTACTTC. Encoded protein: CASSELAAPPYEQYF.

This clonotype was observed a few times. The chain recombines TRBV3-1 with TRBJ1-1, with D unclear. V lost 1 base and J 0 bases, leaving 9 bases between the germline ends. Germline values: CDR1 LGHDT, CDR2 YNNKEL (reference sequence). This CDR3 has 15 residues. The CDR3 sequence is CASSQARVMNTEAFF. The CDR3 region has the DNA TGTGCCAGCAGCCAAGCGCGGGTAATGAACACTGAAGCTTTCTTT.

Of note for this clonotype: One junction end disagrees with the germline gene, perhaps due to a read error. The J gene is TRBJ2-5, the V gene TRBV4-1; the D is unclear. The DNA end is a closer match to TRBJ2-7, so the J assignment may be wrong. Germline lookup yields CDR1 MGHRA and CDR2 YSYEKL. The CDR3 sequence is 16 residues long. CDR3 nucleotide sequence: TGCGTCAGCAGCCAAGAGGCTTTGGCACATTACTACGAGCAGTACTTC. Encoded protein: CVSSQEALAHYYEQYF.

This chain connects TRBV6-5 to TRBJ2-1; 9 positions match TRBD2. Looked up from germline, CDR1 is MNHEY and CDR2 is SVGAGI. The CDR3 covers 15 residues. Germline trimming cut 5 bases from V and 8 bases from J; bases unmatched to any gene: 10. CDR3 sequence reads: CASSPGAGGPDEQFF. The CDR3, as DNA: TGTGCCAGCAGTCCCGGGGCGGGAGGGCCCGATGAGCAGTTCTTC.

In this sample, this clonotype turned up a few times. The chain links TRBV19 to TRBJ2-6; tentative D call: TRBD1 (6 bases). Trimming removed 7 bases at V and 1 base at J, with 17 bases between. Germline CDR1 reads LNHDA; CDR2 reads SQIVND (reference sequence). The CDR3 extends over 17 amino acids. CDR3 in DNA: TGTGCCAGTAATGCGTGGCAGGGGAAGTCTGGGGCCAACGTCCTGACTTTC. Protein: CASNAWQGKSGANVLTF. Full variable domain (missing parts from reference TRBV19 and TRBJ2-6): DGGITQSPKYLFRKEGQNVTLSCEQNLNHDAMYWYRQDPGQGLRLIYYSQIVNDFQKGDIAEGYSVSREKKESFPLTVTSAQKNPTAFYLCASNAWQGKSGANVLTFGAGSRLTVL.

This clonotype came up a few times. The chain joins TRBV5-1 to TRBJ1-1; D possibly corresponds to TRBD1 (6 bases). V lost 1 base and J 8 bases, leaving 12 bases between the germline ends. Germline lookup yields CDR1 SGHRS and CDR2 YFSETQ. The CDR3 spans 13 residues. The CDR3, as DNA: TGCGCCAGCAGCTTGACAGGGAACGCAGAAGCTTTCTTT. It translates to CASSLTGNAEAFF.

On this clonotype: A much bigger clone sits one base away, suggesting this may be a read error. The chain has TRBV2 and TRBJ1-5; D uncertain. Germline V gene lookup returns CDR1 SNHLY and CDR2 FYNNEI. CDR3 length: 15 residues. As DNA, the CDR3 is TGTGCCAGCAGGGTCCGAGGGAATAGCAATCGGCCCCAGCATTTT. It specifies CASRVRGNSNRPQHF.

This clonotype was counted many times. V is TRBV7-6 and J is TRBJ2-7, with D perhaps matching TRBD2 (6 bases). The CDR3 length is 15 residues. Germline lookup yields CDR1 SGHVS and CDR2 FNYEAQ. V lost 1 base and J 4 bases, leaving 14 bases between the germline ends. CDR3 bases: TGTGCCAGCAGCTTAGAGGAGGGGTACTATTACGAGCAGTACTTC. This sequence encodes CASSLEEGYYYEQYF.

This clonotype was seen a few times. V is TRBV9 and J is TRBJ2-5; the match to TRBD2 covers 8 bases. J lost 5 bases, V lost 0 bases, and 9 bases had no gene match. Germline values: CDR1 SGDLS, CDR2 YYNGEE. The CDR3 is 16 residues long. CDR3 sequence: CASSVDSGAPGETQYF. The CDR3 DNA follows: TGTGCCAGCAGCGTAGATAGCGGGGCCCCCGGGGAGACCCAGTACTTC.

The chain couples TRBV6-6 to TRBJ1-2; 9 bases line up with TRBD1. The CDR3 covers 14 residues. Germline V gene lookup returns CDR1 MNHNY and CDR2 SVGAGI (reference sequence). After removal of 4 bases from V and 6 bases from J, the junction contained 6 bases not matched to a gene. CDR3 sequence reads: CASSSPDRGNGYTF. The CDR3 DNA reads TGTGCCAGCAGTTCACCGGACAGGGGAAATGGCTACACCTTC.

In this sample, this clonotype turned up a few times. CDR3 amino acids: CAISVRAGQNEQFF. In DNA form, the CDR3 reads TGTGCCATCAGTGTCCGGGCGGGGCAAAATGAGCAGTTCTTC. The J gene is TRBJ2-1, the V gene TRBV10-3; TRBD2 might be the D (6 bases). CDR1 and CDR2 (germline): ENHRY, SYGVKD. The CDR3 sequence is 14 residues long. The V and J ends lost 4 bases and 7 bases respectively, with 14 bases between them.

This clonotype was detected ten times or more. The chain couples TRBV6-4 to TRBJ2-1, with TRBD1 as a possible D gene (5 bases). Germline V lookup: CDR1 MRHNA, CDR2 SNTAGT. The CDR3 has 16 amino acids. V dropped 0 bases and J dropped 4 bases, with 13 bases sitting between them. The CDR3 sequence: CASSDSQGSGYNEQFF. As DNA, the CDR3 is TGTGCCAGCAGTGACTCCCAGGGATCGGGTTACAATGAGCAGTTCTTC.

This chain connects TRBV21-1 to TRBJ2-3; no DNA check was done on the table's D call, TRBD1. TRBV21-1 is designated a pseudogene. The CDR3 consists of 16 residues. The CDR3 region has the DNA TGTGCCAGCAGCAAAGAAGAGGGGCAGGGGAGAGATACGCAGTATTTT. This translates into CASSKEEGQGRDTQYF.

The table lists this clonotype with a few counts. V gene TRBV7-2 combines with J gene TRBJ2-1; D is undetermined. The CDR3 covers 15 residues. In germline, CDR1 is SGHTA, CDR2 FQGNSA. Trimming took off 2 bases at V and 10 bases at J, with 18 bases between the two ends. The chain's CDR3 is CASSLLNGVRGEQFF. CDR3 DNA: TGTGCCAGCAGCTTATTGAATGGGGTGCGAGGAGAGCAGTTCTTC.

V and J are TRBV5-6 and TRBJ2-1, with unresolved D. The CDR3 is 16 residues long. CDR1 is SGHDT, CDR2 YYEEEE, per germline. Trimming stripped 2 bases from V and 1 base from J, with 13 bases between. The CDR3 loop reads CASSLPSLGSYNEQFF. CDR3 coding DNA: TGTGCCAGCAGCTTACCCTCATTAGGGTCCTACAATGAGCAGTTCTTC. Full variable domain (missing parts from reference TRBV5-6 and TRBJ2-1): DAGVTQSPTHLIKTRGQQVTLRCSPKSGHDTVSWYQQALGQGPQFIFQYYEEEERQRGNFPDRFSGHQFPNYSSELNVNALLLGDSALYLCASSLPSLGSYNEQFFGPGTRLTVL.